Following are 5 T cell receptor beta chains from one sample sequenced in a study of blood T cell repertoires in COVID-19. This table comes from immunoSEQ multiplex PCR, and its TCRdb copy is limited to in-frame clones, with some not included. Of fewer than 250,000 clones listed, about 87% were seen once; the top ten hold less than 3.5%. Input material: peripheral blood. These receptors were taken from a man aged 25 to 40 with COVID-19, enrolled during active disease.

CDR3 nucleotide sequence: TGTGCCAGCAGTCCCCCGAGAGCCCTCATGAACACTGAAGCTTTCTTT. It encodes CASSPPRALMNTEAFF. The genes are TRBV6-2 or TRBV6-3 and TRBJ1-1; no firm D call. V lost 5 bases, J lost 0 bases, and 16 bases lay in between. The CDR3 loop spans 16 amino acids. From germline, CDR1 is MNHEY and CDR2 SVGEGT.

This chain connects TRBV24-1 to TRBJ2-1; a possible D gene is TRBD1 (6 bases). Germline assignment: CDR1 KGHDR and CDR2 SFDVKD. V shed 6 bases and J shed 3 bases, with 20 bases lying between them. This CDR3 is 17 amino acids long. The CDR3 loop reads CATSNTGGSPYYNEQFF. CDR3 coding DNA: TGTGCCACCAGTAACACTGGGGGCAGCCCATACTACAATGAGCAGTTCTTC.

The gene calls are TRBV6-6 and TRBJ1-5, with 9 bases that match TRBD1. J lost 2 bases, V lost 5 bases, and 4 bases had no gene match. The germline V gene has CDR1 MNHNY and CDR2 SVGAGI (reference sequence). This CDR3 region has 15 residues. In DNA, the CDR3 is TGTGCCAGCAGTAAAACAGGGGGCGGCAATCAGCCCCAGCATTTT. Its protein is CASSKTGGGNQPQHF.

This rearrangement joins TRBV9 to TRBJ1-2, with D perhaps matching TRBD1 (6 bases). CDR3 size: 14 residues. V was clipped by 5 bases and J by 6 bases, with 17 bases between them. CDR1 SGDLS and CDR2 YYNGEE come from the germline V gene. The CDR3 region has the DNA TGTGCCAGCAGTACGGACAGCTCCTCGAATGGCTACACCTTC. Encoded protein: CASSTDSSSNGYTF.

The J gene is TRBJ2-7, the V gene TRBV7-2, with a tentative D call TRBD1 (6 bases). In germline, CDR1 is SGHTA, CDR2 FQGNSA. The V and J ends lost 4 bases and 1 base respectively, with 23 bases between them. This CDR3 contains 18 residues. The CDR3 sequence: CASSSGYTGTRLSYEQYF. CDR3 DNA: TGTGCCAGCAGCTCCGGTTACACAGGGACCCGGCTATCCTACGAGCAGTACTTC. The whole variable domain, filled in from reference TRBV7-2 and TRBJ2-7, reads GAGVSQSPSNKVTEKGKDVELRCDPISGHTALYWYRQSLGQGLEFLIYFQGNSAPDKSGLPSDRFSAERTGGSVSTLTIQRTQQEDSAVYLCASSSGYTGTRLSYEQYFGPGTRLTVT.